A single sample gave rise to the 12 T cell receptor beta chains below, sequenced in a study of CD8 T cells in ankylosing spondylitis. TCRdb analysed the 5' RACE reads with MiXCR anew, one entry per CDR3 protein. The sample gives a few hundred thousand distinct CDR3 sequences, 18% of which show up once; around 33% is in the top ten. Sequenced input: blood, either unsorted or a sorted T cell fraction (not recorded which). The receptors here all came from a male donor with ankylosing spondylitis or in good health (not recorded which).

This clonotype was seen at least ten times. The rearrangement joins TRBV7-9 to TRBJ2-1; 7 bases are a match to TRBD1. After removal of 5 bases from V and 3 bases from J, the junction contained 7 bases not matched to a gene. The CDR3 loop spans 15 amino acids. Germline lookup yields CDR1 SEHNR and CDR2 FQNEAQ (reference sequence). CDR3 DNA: TGTGCCAGCAGCACTACAGGGGCCCTCTACAATGAGCAGTTCTTC. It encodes CASSTTGALYNEQFF.

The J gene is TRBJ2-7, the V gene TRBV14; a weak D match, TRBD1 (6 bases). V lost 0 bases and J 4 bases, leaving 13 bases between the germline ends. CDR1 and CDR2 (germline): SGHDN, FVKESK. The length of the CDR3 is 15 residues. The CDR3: CASSQDPQGTYEQYF. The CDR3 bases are TGTGCCAGCAGCCAAGATCCCCAGGGGACGTACGAGCAGTACTTC.

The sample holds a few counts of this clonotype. CDR3 nucleotides: TGCGCCAGCAGCCAAGTCAGCGGGGACACCGGGGAGCTGTTTTTT. As protein: CASSQVSGDTGELFF. The chain is built from TRBV4-3 and TRBJ2-2; TRBD2 agrees at 7 bases. Germline V gene lookup returns CDR1 LGHNA and CDR2 YSLEER. The CDR3 has 15 amino acids. J was trimmed by 3 bases and V by 1 base; bases with no gene match: 2.

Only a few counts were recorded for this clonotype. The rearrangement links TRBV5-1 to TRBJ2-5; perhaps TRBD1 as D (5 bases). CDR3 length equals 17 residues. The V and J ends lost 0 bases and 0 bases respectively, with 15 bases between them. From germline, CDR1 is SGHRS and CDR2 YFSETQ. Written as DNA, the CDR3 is TGCGCCAGCAGCTTGGTTTGGGGCAACCAATACCAAGAGACCCAGTACTTC. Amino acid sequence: CASSLVWGNQYQETQYF.

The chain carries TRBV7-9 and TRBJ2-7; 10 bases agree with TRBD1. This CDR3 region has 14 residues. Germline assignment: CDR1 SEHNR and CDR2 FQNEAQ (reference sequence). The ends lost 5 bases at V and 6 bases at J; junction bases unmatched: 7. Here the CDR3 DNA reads TGTGCCAGCAGCACGACGACAGGGGGCAGCGAGCAGTACTTC. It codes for CASSTTTGGSEQYF.

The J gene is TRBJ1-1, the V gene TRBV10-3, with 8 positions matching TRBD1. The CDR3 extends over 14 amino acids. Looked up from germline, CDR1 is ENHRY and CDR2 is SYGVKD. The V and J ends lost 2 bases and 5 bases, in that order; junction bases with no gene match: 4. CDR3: CAISEGTGRTEAFF. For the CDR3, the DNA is TGTGCCATCAGTGAGGGGACAGGCCGGACTGAAGCTTTCTTT.

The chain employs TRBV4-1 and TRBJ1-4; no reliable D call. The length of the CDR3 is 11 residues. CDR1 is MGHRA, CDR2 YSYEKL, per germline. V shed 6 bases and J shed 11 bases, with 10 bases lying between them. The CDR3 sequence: CASRTEGKLFF. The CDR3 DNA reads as TGCGCCAGCAGAACAGAGGGTAAACTGTTTTTT.

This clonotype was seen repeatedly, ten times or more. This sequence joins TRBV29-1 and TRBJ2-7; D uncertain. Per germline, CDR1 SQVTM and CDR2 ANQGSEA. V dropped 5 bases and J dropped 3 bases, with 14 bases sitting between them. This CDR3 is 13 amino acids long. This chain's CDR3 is CSVLGHSLYEQYF. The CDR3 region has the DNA TGCAGCGTTCTTGGGCACAGCCTCTACGAGCAGTACTTC.

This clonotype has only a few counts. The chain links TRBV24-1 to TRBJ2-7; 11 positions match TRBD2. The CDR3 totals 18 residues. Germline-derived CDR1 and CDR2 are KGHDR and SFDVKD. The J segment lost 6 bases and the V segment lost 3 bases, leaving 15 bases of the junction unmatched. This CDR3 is CATSDTPTSGSYRPEQYF. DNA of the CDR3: TGTGCCACCAGTGATACCCCAACTAGCGGGAGCTATAGACCCGAGCAGTACTTC.

CDR3 in amino acids: CASSQDGDEQFF. In DNA form, the CDR3 reads TGCGCCAGCAGCCAAGACGGGGACGAGCAGTTCTTC. This chain links TRBV4-3 with TRBJ2-1; D might be TRBD1 or TRBD2, each matching 5 bases. This CDR3 comprises 12 residues. V was pared by 0 bases and J by 10 bases, with 7 bases between. The germline gives CDR1 LGHNA, CDR2 YSLEER.

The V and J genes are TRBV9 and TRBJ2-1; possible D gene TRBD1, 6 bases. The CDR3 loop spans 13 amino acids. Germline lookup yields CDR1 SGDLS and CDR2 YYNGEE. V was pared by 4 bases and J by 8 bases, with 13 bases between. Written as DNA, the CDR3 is TGTGCCAGCAGCCCAGGACAGTTCCATGAGCAGTTCTTC. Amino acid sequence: CASSPGQFHEQFF.

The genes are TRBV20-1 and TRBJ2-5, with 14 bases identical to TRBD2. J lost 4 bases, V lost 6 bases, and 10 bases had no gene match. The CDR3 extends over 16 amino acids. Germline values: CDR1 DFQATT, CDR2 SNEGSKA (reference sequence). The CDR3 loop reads CSASGTSGRVGETQYF. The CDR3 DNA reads TGCAGTGCCTCCGGGACTAGCGGGAGAGTAGGAGAGACCCAGTACTTC.